This T cell receptor (beta chain) was sequenced for a study of blood T cell repertoires in COVID-19. The germline V gene encodes CDR1 SNHLY and CDR2 FYNNEI. This CDR3 region has 13 residues. V was shortened by 4 bases and J by 12 bases, with 18 bases between the two germline ends. In the study's own analysis: How many nucleated cells were present was estimated from reference gene primer amplification. Generated by immunoSEQ multiplex PCR, the TCRdb table keeps only in-frame clones and is missing some. V, J and clone size were drawn from that table, and D and trimming were deduced from the DNA. Of fewer than 150,000 clones listed, about four fifths were seen once; the top ten hold about 2.5%.

The receptor's source is an older man with acute or convalescent COVID-19. The gene calls are TRBV2 and TRBJ1-1; the D is unclear. The material sequenced was peripheral blood. The CDR3 DNA is TGTGCCAGCAGTGTATCCCGATGGCCGGGGTCTTTCTTT. As protein: CASSVSRWPGSFF.